Each of the 9 T cell receptor beta chains below was sequenced from the same sample in a study of shared clonotypes between healthy human individuals (dated by TCRdb to the early 2020s). CD8 naive samples consisted of CD45RO-negative cells that were positively selected for CCR7, yielding a CD45RA+CCR7+ population without TemRA cells. The library relied on the immunoSEQ multiplex PCR assay. TCRdb retrieved this table from immuneACCESS and kept in-frame rearrangements only. Not all clones are present; in checked studies, unresolved V genes account for under half, and no reason is known for the remainder. A total of about 1,800,000 clones appear in this sample, less than 95% of them only once. In total, the top ten clones hold 0.95% to 1.5% of the sample. Material: naive CD8+ T cells sorted from blood. The cell subset or site label here, explained by the study, means: CD45RA+CCR7+. The source is a man between 18 and 29 years old in good health.

The gene calls are TRBV2 and TRBJ1-1, with D unclear. The CDR3 contains 13 residues. Germline CDR1 and CDR2: SNHLY and FYNNEI. Trimming shortened V by 8 bases and J by 4 bases, and 14 bases separated the two germline ends. CDR3 DNA sequence: TGTGCCAGCGGCCAAGGAGAAGGCACTGAAGCTTTCTTT. Protein sequence: CASGQGEGTEAFF.

About this clone: Different DNA sequences within this sample yield the same CDR3. This chain uses TRBV6-6 with TRBJ2-7, with 7 bases matching TRBD1. The germline V gene encodes CDR1 MNHNY and CDR2 SVGAGI (reference sequence). The CDR3 is 12 residues long. Trimming took 3 bases from V and 6 from J; bases not matched to a gene: 2. CDR3 sequence: CASSYTGAEQYF. Written as DNA, the CDR3 is TGTGCCAGCAGTTATACAGGGGCCGAGCAGTACTTC.

This chain connects TRBV28 to TRBJ2-5; TRBD1 or TRBD2 may be the D gene (5 bases each). CDR1 is MDHEN and CDR2 is SYDVKM in the germline V gene. Trimming took off 3 bases at V and 5 bases at J, with 28 bases between the two ends. CDR3 length: 19 amino acids. CDR3 amino acids: CASSFPPSGQATMGETQYF. The DNA of the CDR3 is TGTGCCAGCAGTTTTCCCCCCTCAGGGCAGGCGACTATGGGGGAGACCCAGTACTTC.

The chain has TRBV13 and TRBJ1-2, with 9 bases aligning to TRBD1. Germline-derived CDR1 and CDR2 are PRHDT and FYEKMQ (reference sequence). This CDR3 spans 15 amino acids. Losses at the gene ends were 8 bases for V and 4 bases for J; bases not matched to a gene: 11. CDR3 in amino acids: CASGYRGQDVYGYTF. The DNA for the CDR3 is TGTGCCAGCGGCTACAGGGGGCAGGATGTCTATGGCTACACCTTC.

The CDR3 is CASSLSPSQETQYF. CDR3 nucleotide sequence: TGTGCCAGCAGTTTATCACCGTCTCAAGAGACCCAGTACTTC. This chain links TRBV27 with TRBJ2-5; D gene ambiguous. CDR1 and CDR2 from the germline V gene are MNHEY and SMNVEV (reference sequence). The CDR3 consists of 14 residues. Between the trimmed V and J ends, which lost 0 bases and 2 bases, there was a span of 7 bases.

The CDR3 nucleotides read TGTGCCAGCAGCCCGTCGGGCAGGGAGAACACCGGGGAGCTGTTTTTT. Translated, it gives CASSPSGRENTGELFF. The genes are TRBV9 and TRBJ2-2, with a tentative D call TRBD1 (5 bases). The CDR3 is 16 amino acids. The germline CDR1 and CDR2 sequences are SGDLS and YYNGEE. V lost 4 bases to trimming and J lost 1 base, with 14 bases between them.

The chain is built from TRBV19 and TRBJ1-1, with D possibly TRBD1 on 5 matching bases. The CDR3 is 14 residues long. Trimming pared 0 bases from V and 5 bases from J, leaving 10 bases between. CDR1 LNHDA and CDR2 SQIVND come from the germline V gene (reference sequence). The CDR3 protein is CASSIDLRGTEAFF. The CDR3 bases are TGTGCCAGTAGTATAGATTTACGGGGGACTGAAGCTTTCTTT.

The rearrangement links TRBV9 to TRBJ2-7; D gene ambiguous. Per germline, CDR1 SGDLS and CDR2 YYNGEE. V dropped 0 bases and J dropped 0 bases, with 7 bases sitting between them. The CDR3 loop spans 14 amino acids. The CDR3, as DNA: TGTGCCAGCAGCGTAGAAGGCTTCTCCTACGAGCAGTACTTC. It specifies CASSVEGFSYEQYF.

The chain employs TRBV28 and TRBJ1-5, with D possibly being TRBD1 (6 bases). The germline V gene encodes CDR1 MDHEN and CDR2 SYDVKM. This CDR3 spans 13 amino acids. Trimming shortened V by 11 bases and J by 2 bases, and 13 bases separated the two germline ends. The CDR3 protein is CASTRGGNQPQHF. The CDR3 DNA sequence: TGTGCCTCTACCAGGGGTGGCAATCAGCCCCAGCATTTT.